These T cell receptor beta chains were read from a single sample in a study of neurological immune-mediated disorders. MiXCR, applied by TCRdb to the 5' RACE reads, yields one record per CDR3 protein. The sample carries some 95,000 distinct CDR3 sequences, around 3.3% recorded once. Input material: PBMCs. The receptors originated from a woman younger than 30 with multiple sclerosis. Each CDR3 is given with its conserved first and last residue. The order of the fields is J gene, V gene, D gene, clone size, CDR3 DNA, CDR3 protein. The D gene is left open where the match is weak. The listing skips clone size in some rows; elsewhere it reads once, few, many or a size class.

>TRBJ2-7|TRBV7-9|TRBD1|many
TGTGCCAGCAGTTATCAGGGGGCCTCCTACGAGCAGTACTTC
CASSYQGASYEQYF
>TRBJ2-7|TRBV29-1|.|.
TGCAGCGTTGAATTCCGGGAGCCCTACGAGCAGTACTTC
CSVEFREPYEQYF
>TRBJ2-4|TRBV20-1|.|few
TGCAGTGCTGAGGGGAGGTTCAAAAACATTCAGTACTTC
CSAEGRFKNIQYF
>TRBJ2-3|TRBV7-2|.|many
TGTGCCAGCAGCACTACGACAGGTAGTACGCAGTATTTT
CASSTTTGSTQYF
>TRBJ2-1|TRBV5-6|TRBD2|many
TGTGCCAGCAGCTTGGTCCGGGCTAGCGGGAACAATGAGCAGTTCTTC
CASSLVRASGNNEQFF
>TRBJ1-3|TRBV20-1|TRBD1|few
TGCAGTGCTAAACCTCAGGGGGGGTTTGGAAACACCATATATTTT
CSAKPQGGFGNTIYF
>TRBJ2-1|TRBV27|.|many
TGTGCCAGCAGTCTAGGACGGACTCGGCAGTTCTTC
CASSLGRTRQFF
>TRBJ2-7|TRBV20-1|TRBD2|many
TGCAGTGCTAGAAATCTCGGGTGGACTAGCGGGTACGAGCAGTACTTC
CSARNLGWTSGYEQYF
>TRBJ2-7|TRBV6-5|.|many
TGTGCCAGCAGTTTGCCGGGTTCCCAACCCTCCCACGAGCAGTACTTC
CASSLPGSQPSHEQYF
>TRBJ2-2|TRBV12-3/TRBV12-4|TRBD2|many
TGTGCCAGCACCCGAGCGGGAGGCGGGACCGGGGAGCTGTTTTTT
CASTRAGGGTGELFF
>TRBJ1-6|TRBV7-2|TRBD1|many
TGTGCCAGCAAGGGGACAGTCTATAATTCACCCCTCCACTTT
CASKGTVYNSPLHF
>TRBJ2-7|TRBV4-2|.|many
TGTGCCAGCAGCCAAGTTTCGTTGACTACACCCCCCTACGAGCAGTACTTC
CASSQVSLTTPPYEQYF
>TRBJ1-1|TRBV6-1|TRBD1|many
TGTGCCAGCAGTGAGCGACAGGGCGGAGGTGAAGCTTTCTTT
CASSERQGGGEAFF
>TRBJ1-5|TRBV3-1|.|many
TGTGCCAGCAGCCAAGACAATAGCAATCAGCCCCAGCATTTT
CASSQDNSNQPQHF
>TRBJ2-2|TRBV11-3|.|many
TGTGCCAGCAGCCCAAGTAGTAGTACCGGGGAGCTGTTTTTT
CASSPSSSTGELFF
>TRBJ1-2|TRBV20-1|.|many
TGCAGTGCTAGCGCCCCCGGATTTGGAGGAGGTGGCTACACCTTC
CSASAPGFGGGGYTF
>TRBJ1-1|TRBV20-1|.|many
TGCAGGGGAGGGGGGAACACTGAAGCTTTCTTT
CRGGGNTEAFF
>TRBJ1-6|TRBV6-5|.|many
TGTGCCAGCAGTTATTGGGCAGGGGTATATTCACCCCTCCACTTT
CASSYWAGVYSPLHF
>TRBJ2-1|TRBV10-3|.|many
TGTGCCATCAGTGCGCAGTCGATGGTCACTGAGCAGTTCTTC
CAISAQSMVTEQFF
>TRBJ2-7|TRBV3-1|TRBD1|many
TGTGCCAGCAGCCAATCGCAGGGACAGATCTACGAGCAGTACTTC
CASSQSQGQIYEQYF
>TRBJ1-1|TRBV10-3|TRBD1|many
TGTGCCATCGGGACAGGGGGGATGAACACTGAAGCTTTCTTT
CAIGTGGMNTEAFF
>TRBJ1-2|TRBV12-3/TRBV12-4|TRBD1|many
TGTGCCAGCAGCGCCGGACAGGGACTGGGCGATGGCTACACCTTC
CASSAGQGLGDGYTF
>TRBJ2-1|TRBV9|TRBD1|many
TGTGCCAGCAGCACAACGTCGGGGCAGGGGGCTCTCAATGAGCAGTTCTTC
CASSTTSGQGALNEQFF
>TRBJ2-7|TRBV9|TRBD2|many
TGTGCCAGCAGCCCTGGGCTAGCGGGACGCATGAGGGAGCAGTACTTC
CASSPGLAGRMREQYF
>TRBJ1-2|TRBV5-1|TRBD1|many
TGCGCCAGCAGCGACGACGGACAGGTCCATGGCTACACCTTC
CASSDDGQVHGYTF
>TRBJ2-7|TRBV5-1|.|many
TGCGCCAGCAGCTGGGGGAACAGCGGGGAGCAGTACTTC
CASSWGNSGEQYF